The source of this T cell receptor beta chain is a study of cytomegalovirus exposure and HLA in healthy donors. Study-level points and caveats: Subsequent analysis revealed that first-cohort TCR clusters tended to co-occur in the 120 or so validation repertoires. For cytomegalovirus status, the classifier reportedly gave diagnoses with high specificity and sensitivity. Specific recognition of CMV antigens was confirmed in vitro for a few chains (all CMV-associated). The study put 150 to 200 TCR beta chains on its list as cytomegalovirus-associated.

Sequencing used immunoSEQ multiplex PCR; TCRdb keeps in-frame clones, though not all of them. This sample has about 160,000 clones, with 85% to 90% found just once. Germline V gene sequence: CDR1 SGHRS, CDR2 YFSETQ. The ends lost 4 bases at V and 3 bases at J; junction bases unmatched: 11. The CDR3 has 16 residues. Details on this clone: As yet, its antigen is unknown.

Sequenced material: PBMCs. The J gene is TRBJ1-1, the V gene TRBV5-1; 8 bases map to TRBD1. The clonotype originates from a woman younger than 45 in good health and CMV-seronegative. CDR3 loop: CASSPGTGGWDTEAFF. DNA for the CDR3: TGCGCCAGCAGCCCGGGGACAGGTGGGTGGGACACTGAAGCTTTCTTT. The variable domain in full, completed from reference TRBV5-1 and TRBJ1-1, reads KAGVTQTPRYLIKTRGQQVTLSCSPISGHRSVSWYQQTPGQGLQFLFEYFSETQRNKGNFPGRFSGRQFSNSRSEMNVSTLELGDSALYLCASSPGTGGWDTEAFFGQGTRLTVV.